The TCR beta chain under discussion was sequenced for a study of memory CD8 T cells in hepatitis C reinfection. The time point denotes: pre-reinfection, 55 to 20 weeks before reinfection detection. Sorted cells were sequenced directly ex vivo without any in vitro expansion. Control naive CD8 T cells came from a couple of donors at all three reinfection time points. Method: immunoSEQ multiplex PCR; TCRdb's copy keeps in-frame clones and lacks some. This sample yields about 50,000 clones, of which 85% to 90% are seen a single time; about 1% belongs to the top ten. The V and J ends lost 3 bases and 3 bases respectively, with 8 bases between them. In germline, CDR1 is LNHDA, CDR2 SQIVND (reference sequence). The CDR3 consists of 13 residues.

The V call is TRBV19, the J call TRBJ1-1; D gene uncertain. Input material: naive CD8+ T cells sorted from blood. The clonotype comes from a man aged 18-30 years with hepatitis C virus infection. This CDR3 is CASSIGSHTEAFF. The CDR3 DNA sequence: TGTGCCAGTAGTATTGGCAGTCACACTGAAGCTTTCTTT.